This record covers a single T cell receptor beta chain. Its cognate antigen has yet to be identified. No quality values exist for individual bases; no much larger clone is one base distant. Each collaborating institution followed its own protocols to collect whole blood in K2EDTA tubes. For TCRbeta analysis, collaborators shipped samples in one of three forms: frozen whole blood, isolated PBMCs, or DNA extracted from either of those sample types. The immunoSEQ Assay, a bias-controlled multiplex PCR, was used to amplify TCRbeta CDR3 regions from genomic DNA. The authors processed their data as follows. Nucleated cell counts per sample were estimated from amplification of reference gene primers within the assay. To quantify the absolute abundance of each unique TCRbeta CDR3 rearrangement, sequence reads were collapsed and filtered. For each sample, productive Simpson clonality was calculated as the square root of Simpson's diversity index over productive rearrangements. The table was pulled from immuneACCESS by TCRdb, which kept in-frame rearrangements only. Such tables lose some clones; where checked, under half of the loss comes from unresolved V genes, and the rest has no known cause. That table is the source of V, J and clone size, and D and trimming were worked out from the DNA. The sample table contains 150,000 or so clones; only one count was recorded for just over 85% of them. Jointly, the top ten make up over 1.5% of the sample.

This sample stems from a study of blood T cell repertoires in COVID-19 (dated by TCRdb to 2018 to 2020). At the level of the whole study: The collaborator samples originated in the United States, Italy and Spain and spanned the acute and convalescent phases of COVID-19. The material from the prospective study consisted of cDNA or gDNA derived from T cells, B-cell-depleted T cells, or PBMCs. Deeply sampled blood TCRbeta repertoires from subjects exposed to, actively infected with, or recovered from COVID-19 were included in the dataset. The repertoires were released in a freely available public database meant as a resource for research on the immune response to SARS-CoV-2. The samples were drawn from two sources: the first 160 participants of the ongoing ImmuneRACE study, and 1,200 or so subjects contributed by 6 global collaborators. Sample metadata almost always included a de-identified subject ID, COVID-19 status, age in years and sex. HLA class I and class II types, where available, came from metadata supplied by the sample provider rather than from assay-based typing. The paper's findings and limits, for the study overall: Clinical and demographic metadata were provided uncurated, with the amount varying by source and participant.

Its CDR3 holds 13 amino acids, cysteine through phenylalanine. Only the CDR3 DNA stays, 39 bases, in frame from base 1. The trim is 1 base for V and 6 bases for J, with a gap of 6 bases between the germline ends. The germline V gene sets CDR1 to SGHTA and CDR2 to FQGNSA. This clonotype was obtained from a woman aged 55-69 years with acute or convalescent COVID-19. The sequence links TRBV7-2 to TRBJ2-2, with a weak D call of TRBD2 (5 bases match). Sequencing was performed on peripheral blood. The nucleotides read TGTGCCAGCAGCTTAGGCGGGTCCGGGGAGCTGTTTTTT. Protein translation: CASSLGGSGELFF.